These T cell receptor beta chains were read from a single sample in a study of shared clonotypes between healthy human individuals. Assay used: immunoSEQ multiplex PCR; TCRdb lists only in-frame clones, some missing. The profile shows about 2.1 million clones, 93% of them singletons. Specimen: naive CD8+ T cells from PBMCs. Receptors were obtained from a man in his late teens or twenties in good health. Some clones in this sample may be carry-over from other donors' samples. Each CDR3 is given with its conserved first and last residue. The order of the fields is D gene, clone size, V gene, CDR3 protein. A D gene is named only where the DNA matches it firmly. Clone size is given for some rows only: seen once, a few or many times, or a class if the clone is expanded.

d_gene: -; abundance: once; v_gene: TRBV7-9; CDR3aa: CASSLVGPDEQYF
d_gene: TRBD2; abundance: -; v_gene: TRBV7-8; CDR3aa: CASSFLREAPDTQYF
d_gene: TRBD2; abundance: -; v_gene: TRBV18; CDR3aa: CASSPSRGYQETQYF
d_gene: -; abundance: -; v_gene: TRBV4-1; CDR3aa: CASSQDPAKSCTF
d_gene: -; abundance: -; v_gene: TRBV4-2; CDR3aa: CASSQDKTGLHYEQYF
d_gene: -; abundance: few; v_gene: TRBV9; CDR3aa: CASSVAASEANYGYTF
d_gene: TRBD2; abundance: -; v_gene: TRBV28; CDR3aa: CASSTPPLAGSSYEQYF
d_gene: TRBD2; abundance: -; v_gene: TRBV15; CDR3aa: CATSSGLAGGDEQYF
d_gene: TRBD2; abundance: -; v_gene: TRBV18; CDR3aa: CASSPQGGRLDEQFF
d_gene: -; abundance: -; v_gene: TRBV2; CDR3aa: CASSEWGGRTEAFF
d_gene: -; abundance: -; v_gene: TRBV14; CDR3aa: CASSQSEPGTSYEQYF
d_gene: -; abundance: -; v_gene: TRBV7-9; CDR3aa: CASSPPLSVYEQYF
d_gene: TRBD2; abundance: -; v_gene: TRBV11-2; CDR3aa: CASSLLRLAGRTQYF
d_gene: -; abundance: -; v_gene: TRBV7-9; CDR3aa: CASRDGLYSEQYF
d_gene: TRBD2; abundance: -; v_gene: TRBV7-9; CDR3aa: CASSVSGRPEQYF
d_gene: -; abundance: -; v_gene: TRBV9; CDR3aa: CASSEGDGYEQYF
d_gene: -; abundance: -; v_gene: TRBV30; CDR3aa: CAWSVVISYEQYF
d_gene: -; abundance: -; v_gene: TRBV27; CDR3aa: CASSLSRDIGTEAFF
d_gene: -; abundance: -; v_gene: TRBV11-2; CDR3aa: CASSLNSGAGSGDEQFF
d_gene: TRBD1; abundance: once; v_gene: TRBV27; CDR3aa: CASSLDQGASYEQYF
d_gene: -; abundance: -; v_gene: TRBV19; CDR3aa: CASKSLEESNYGYTF
d_gene: -; abundance: once; v_gene: TRBV4-2; CDR3aa: CASSQELASGTQYF
d_gene: TRBD2; abundance: -; v_gene: TRBV19; CDR3aa: CASSILAGLYEQYF
d_gene: -; abundance: -; v_gene: TRBV14; CDR3aa: CASSQEPSGEQFF
d_gene: TRBD2; abundance: -; v_gene: TRBV7-2; CDR3aa: CASSFPLWMTSGAYEQYF
d_gene: TRBD2; abundance: -; v_gene: TRBV27; CDR3aa: CASSLSTPIRTSGRGGDTQYF
d_gene: -; abundance: -; v_gene: TRBV9; CDR3aa: CASSAHQSRGYLRTGELFF
d_gene: -; abundance: -; v_gene: TRBV10-3; CDR3aa: CAISGGSTEAFF
d_gene: -; abundance: -; v_gene: TRBV4-1; CDR3aa: CASSQGRDGDEQYF
d_gene: TRBD1; abundance: -; v_gene: TRBV27; CDR3aa: CASSPRQGSYEQYF
d_gene: -; abundance: -; v_gene: TRBV9; CDR3aa: CASSPTGTNAYYEQYF
d_gene: -; abundance: -; v_gene: TRBV11-3; CDR3aa: CASSLPGGNEQFF
d_gene: TRBD1; abundance: -; v_gene: TRBV28; CDR3aa: CASSFHQGAESTEAFF
d_gene: -; abundance: once; v_gene: TRBV27; CDR3aa: CASSWGAGIGELFF
d_gene: -; abundance: -; v_gene: TRBV27; CDR3aa: CASSRTYTGSFHEQYF
d_gene: TRBD1; abundance: -; v_gene: TRBV11-3; CDR3aa: CASSSMDRPGELFF
d_gene: -; abundance: -; v_gene: TRBV27; CDR3aa: CASSLLGGHEQYF
d_gene: -; abundance: -; v_gene: TRBV19; CDR3aa: CASSIVPLAVSSYNEQFF
d_gene: TRBD1; abundance: -; v_gene: TRBV30; CDR3aa: CAWQYKHRGVGNEQYF
d_gene: -; abundance: -; v_gene: TRBV10-3; CDR3aa: CATGTIADEQFF
d_gene: TRBD1; abundance: -; v_gene: TRBV6-4; CDR3aa: CASSDPGQTLDRLYGDEQFF
d_gene: -; abundance: -; v_gene: TRBV6-6; CDR3aa: CASGDGHSGANVLTF
d_gene: -; abundance: -; v_gene: TRBV4-2; CDR3aa: CASSLSLPETQYF
d_gene: -; abundance: -; v_gene: TRBV19; CDR3aa: CASSIGIALDEQFF
d_gene: -; abundance: -; v_gene: TRBV10-3; CDR3aa: CAISVTQGGSGANVLTF
d_gene: -; abundance: -; v_gene: TRBV7-9; CDR3aa: CASSLPMGAEDGYTF
d_gene: -; abundance: -; v_gene: TRBV11-2; CDR3aa: CASGRVKDEQYF
d_gene: -; abundance: -; v_gene: TRBV7-6; CDR3aa: CASSFGTDTQYF
d_gene: TRBD2; abundance: -; v_gene: TRBV4-2; CDR3aa: CASSQVGSGATDTQYF
d_gene: -; abundance: -; v_gene: TRBV6-6; CDR3aa: CASSYPLVVEYEQYF
d_gene: -; abundance: -; v_gene: TRBV5-4; CDR3aa: CASSWGVAYEQYF
d_gene: -; abundance: -; v_gene: TRBV25-1; CDR3aa: CASSEYLGMNTEAFF
d_gene: -; abundance: -; v_gene: TRBV14; CDR3aa: CASSLPGHLYEQYF
d_gene: TRBD1; abundance: -; v_gene: TRBV10-3; CDR3aa: CAISHTGTVETYEQYF
d_gene: -; abundance: -; v_gene: TRBV5-1; CDR3aa: CASSLGRGPLREQYF
d_gene: -; abundance: -; v_gene: TRBV14; CDR3aa: CASSHERGEQFF
d_gene: -; abundance: -; v_gene: TRBV7-8; CDR3aa: CASSSPRVDTQYF